Many counts were recorded for the clone carrying this T cell receptor beta chain. Its antigen is still unknown. This specimen comes from a study of response to subunit inactivated influenza vaccine. Study outcomes and limitations: T cells newly recruited by each seasonal influenza vaccination are few, the authors suggested.

TCRdb re-derived calls from the RT-PCR reads in MiXCR, one entry per CDR3 protein. This table holds 400,000 to 550,000 distinct CDR3 sequences, about 25% found once. This TCR was recovered from a man aged 45-65 years who received an inactivated influenza vaccine. Specimen: CD4+ T cells sorted from PBMCs, collected 5 to 6 days after vaccination.

The CDR3 protein is CASSYRQGYEQYF. CDR3 coding DNA: TGTGCCAGCAGTTACCGACAGGGCTACGAGCAGTACTTC. The chain carries TRBV6-5 and TRBJ2-7, with 7 bases lining up with TRBD1. Per the germline V gene, CDR1 is MNHEY and CDR2 is SVGAGI. After removal of 2 bases from V and 3 bases from J, the junction contained 1 base not matched to a gene. CDR3 length equals 13 residues.